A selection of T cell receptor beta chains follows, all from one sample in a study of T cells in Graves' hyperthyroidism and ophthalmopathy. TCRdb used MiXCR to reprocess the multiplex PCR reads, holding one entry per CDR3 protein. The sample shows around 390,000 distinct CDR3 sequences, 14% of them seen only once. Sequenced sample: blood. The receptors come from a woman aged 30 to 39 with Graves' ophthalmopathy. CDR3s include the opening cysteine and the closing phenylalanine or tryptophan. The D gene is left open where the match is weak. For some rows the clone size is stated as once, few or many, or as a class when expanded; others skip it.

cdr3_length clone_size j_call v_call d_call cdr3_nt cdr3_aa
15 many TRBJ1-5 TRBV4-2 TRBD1 TGTGCCAGCAGCCGGGACAGGGATACAAATCAGCCCCAGCATTTT CASSRDRDTNQPQHF
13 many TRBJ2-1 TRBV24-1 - TGTGCCACCAGTGCACAAGAGTGGGATGAGCAGTTCTTC CATSAQEWDEQFF
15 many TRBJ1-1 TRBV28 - TGTGCCAGCAGTTTGCAGGTCCGAGGGGACACTGAAGCTTTCTTT CASSLQVRGDTEAFF
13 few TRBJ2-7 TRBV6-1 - TGTGCCAGCACCCGAATGGGATTGGGCGAGCAGTACTTC CASTRMGLGEQYF
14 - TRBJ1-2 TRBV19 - TGTGCCAGTAGTATACTAGGCAGCAACTATGGCTACACCTTC CASSILGSNYGYTF
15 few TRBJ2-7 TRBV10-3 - TGTGCCATCAGTGACCCCCAGGGAAGGTCCTACGAGCAGTACTTC CAISDPQGRSYEQYF
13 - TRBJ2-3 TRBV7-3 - TGTGCCAGCAGCTTATCGGACGTGGATACGCAGTATTTT CASSLSDVDTQYF
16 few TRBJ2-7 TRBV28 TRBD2 TGTGCCAGCAGGGATCTAGCGGGGGGGTTGGTCTACGAGCAGTACTTC CASRDLAGGLVYEQYF
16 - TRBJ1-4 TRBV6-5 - TGTGCCAGCAGTTACGCGATCAGGAGGCTGAATGAAAAACTGTTTTTT CASSYAIRRLNEKLFF
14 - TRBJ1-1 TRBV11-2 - TGTGCCAGCAGCTTAGAGGGAGGGGTCACTGAAGCTTTCTTT CASSLEGGVTEAFF
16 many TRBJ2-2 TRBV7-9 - TGTGCCAGCAGCTTACCGACGATGTTGGTAACCGGGGAGCTGTTTTTT CASSLPTMLVTGELFF
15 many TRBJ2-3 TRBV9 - TGTGCCAGCAGCGTGGGTACCATAGGTCCAGATACGCAGTATTTT CASSVGTIGPDTQYF
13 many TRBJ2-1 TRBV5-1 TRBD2 TGCGCCAGCAGCTACGGGACTAGCTATGAGCAGTTCTTC CASSYGTSYEQFF
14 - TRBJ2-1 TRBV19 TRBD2 TGTGCCAGTAGTATTAAATCGCTAGCGGCTGAGCAGTTCTTC CASSIKSLAAEQFF
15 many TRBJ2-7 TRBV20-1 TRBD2 TGCAGTGCTAGATCTATCAGCGGGGGGGACTACGAGCAGTACTTC CSARSISGGDYEQYF
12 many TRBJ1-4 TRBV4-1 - TGCGCCAGCAGCCGCTTGGAAGAAAAACTGTTTTTT CASSRLEEKLFF
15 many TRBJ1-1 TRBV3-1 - TGTGCCAGCAGCCACGGACGCCTTGGTGGGGGGGAAGCTTTCTTT CASSHGRLGGGEAFF
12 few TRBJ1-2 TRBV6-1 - TGTGCCAGCAGGGGGAAATACTATGGCTACACCTTC CASRGKYYGYTF
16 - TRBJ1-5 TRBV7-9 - TGTGCCAGCAGCTTAGCCTCCCCCGGGGGCAATCAGCCCCAGCATTTT CASSLASPGGNQPQHF
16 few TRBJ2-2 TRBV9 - TGTGCCAGCAGCGTAGAGTTCAGGGGAATCGTCGAGGAGCTGTTTTTT CASSVEFRGIVEELFF
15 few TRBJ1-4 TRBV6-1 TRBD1 TGTGCCAGCAGCGCCGGGACAGGCGCCTATGAAAAACTGTTTTTT CASSAGTGAYEKLFF
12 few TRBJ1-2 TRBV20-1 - TGCAGTGCTAGTCCAACAGGCTATGGCTACACCTTC CSASPTGYGYTF
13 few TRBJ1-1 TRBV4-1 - TGCGCCAGCAGCCAGGGACCGAACACTGAAGCTTCCTTT CASSQGPNTEASF
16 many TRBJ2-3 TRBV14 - TGTGCCAGCAGCCACATCAGGGGAGTGGGCACAGATACGCAGTATTTT CASSHIRGVGTDTQYF
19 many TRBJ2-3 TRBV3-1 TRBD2 TGTGCCAGCAGCCAAGGGACTAGCGGGGCTAGTTGGGGCACAGATACGCAGTATTTT CASSQGTSGASWGTDTQYF
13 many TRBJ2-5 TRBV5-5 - TGTGCCAGCAGCTTGGGCTTCCAAGAGACCCAGTACTTC CASSLGFQETQYF
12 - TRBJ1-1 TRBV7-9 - TGTGCCAGCAGGAAAATGAACACTGAAGCTTTCTTT CASRKMNTEAFF
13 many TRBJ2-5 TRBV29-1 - TGCAGCGTCGATGACCGAGGCCGGGAGACCCAGTACTTC CSVDDRGRETQYF
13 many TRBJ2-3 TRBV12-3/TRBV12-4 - TGTGCCAGCAGTTCCCGGGACTCAGATACGCAGTATTTT CASSSRDSDTQYF